The rows below give T cell receptor beta chains drawn from one sample of a study of blood T cell repertoires in COVID-19. TCRdb's table, derived via immunoSEQ multiplex PCR, lists solely in-frame clones and lacks some. The sample has about 170,000 clones; roughly 85% are singletons. Sample: PBMCs or T cells enriched from blood (not recorded which). The receptor set was obtained from a woman in her sixties or seventies in a cohort exposed to, infected with or recovered from COVID-19 (not recorded which). Both conserved end residues are part of each CDR3. D genes are given only for firm matches. The size entry is marked missing in some rows and otherwise reads once, few, many or a size class.

TRBV5-8	once	TRBJ1-1	15	TRBD1	TGTGCCAGCAGCTTGGGAGACAGGGCTTGGACTGAAGCTTTCTTT	CASSLGDRAWTEAFF
TRBV11-3	few	TRBJ1-4	16	TRBD1	TGTGCCAGCAGCCGTCGGGACAGGGGAACTAATGAAAAACTGTTTTTT	CASSRRDRGTNEKLFF
TRBV14	.	TRBJ1-2	13	TRBD1	TGTGCCAGCAGCCAAGTCAGGGGGCTTGGCTACACCTTC	CASSQVRGLGYTF
TRBV18	.	TRBJ2-5	14	.	TGTGCCAGCTCACCGTCGGTCAGGTCGGAGACCCAGTACTTC	CASSPSVRSETQYF
TRBV3-1/TRBV3-2	.	TRBJ1-6	11	.	TGTGCCAGCAGCCTCGGGGAGGCCCTCCACTTT	CASSLGEALHF
TRBV28	.	TRBJ1-6	13	.	TGTGCCAGCCTTCGGTCCTATAATTCACCCCTCCACTTT	CASLRSYNSPLHF
TRBV4-1	.	TRBJ1-5	15	.	TGCGCCAGCAGCCAAGAAGGGAGGTCGGTCCAGCCCCAGCATTTT	CASSQEGRSVQPQHF
TRBV6-5	few	TRBJ2-7	15	TRBD1	TGTGCCAGCAGGGACGGACAGGGGGGGATTCACGAGCAGTACTTC	CASRDGQGGIHEQYF
TRBV7-9	.	TRBJ2-7	12	.	TGTGCCAGCAGCAACAAACCCTACGAGCAGTACTTC	CASSNKPYEQYF
TRBV2	.	TRBJ1-2	12	.	TGTGCCAGCAGTACAGGTACCCCCGGCTACACCTTC	CASSTGTPGYTF
TRBV12-3/TRBV12-4	.	TRBJ2-3	12	.	TGTGCCAGCAGTTCCCGGGACTCTAGGCAGTATTTT	CASSSRDSRQYF
TRBV7-8	.	TRBJ1-5	16	.	TGTGCCAGCAGCTTAGCTCAGGGTAGTAGCAATCAGCCCCAGCATTTT	CASSLAQGSSNQPQHF
TRBV28	.	TRBJ1-4	16	TRBD1	TGTGCCAGCAGTTATACAGGGGCCTCAACTAATGAAAAACTGTTTTTT	CASSYTGASTNEKLFF
TRBV5-1	.	TRBJ2-7	16	TRBD1	TGCGCCAGCAGCTTGGATTGGGACAGGGCTTCCTACGAGCAGTACTTC	CASSLDWDRASYEQYF
TRBV6-5	.	TRBJ2-6	16	.	TGTGCCAGCAGTTACGCGACAGGCTCTGGGGCCAACGTCCTGACTTTC	CASSYATGSGANVLTF
TRBV29-1	.	TRBJ2-3	14	.	TGCAGCGTTGACCCAGGGGATAGCACAGATACGCAGTATTTT	CSVDPGDSTDTQYF
TRBV5-1	.	TRBJ2-3	18	TRBD2	TGCGCCAGCAGCTTGGCCTCGGGGACTAGCGGGGGCACAGATACGCAGTATTTT	CASSLASGTSGGTDTQYF
TRBV6-1	.	TRBJ2-1	16	.	TGTGCCAGCAGTGAACAAGGAGTAAGCTCCTACAATGAGCAGTTCTTC	CASSEQGVSSYNEQFF
TRBV7-9	.	TRBJ1-1	14	.	TGTGCCAGCAGCTTAGCAGCTGGTAGCACTGAAGCTTTCTTT	CASSLAAGSTEAFF
TRBV5-8	.	TRBJ2-7	13	.	TGTGCCAGCAGCTTGGTGTATGCAGACGAGCAGTACTTC	CASSLVYADEQYF